This T cell receptor beta chain was captured in a study of human T cells and chemical hapten exposure. Looking at the study overall: Per-sample TCR yields varied mainly from small pooled library volume differences.

For the library, individual cDNA molecules each received unique molecular identifiers. MiXCR, run by TCRdb on the RACE reads, gives a single entry per CDR3 protein. The table shows just under 350,000 distinct CDR3 sequences, with approximately 6.3% occurring only once. This clonotype was counted ten times or more. V was pared by 6 bases and J by 9 bases, with 9 bases of the junction left unmatched. The CDR3 is 13 residues long. Germline V CDR1 and CDR2: WSHSY, SAAADI. Time point given: patch test 1, 2 weeks after DPC sensitization. The treatment here: therapeutic diphenylcyclopropenone sensitization with weekly scalp DPC.

The sequence derives from a woman aged 18-30 years with alopecia areata. Some clones in this sample may be carry-over from other donors' samples. The material sequenced was whole blood, taken in connection with sensitization to the hapten diphenylcyclopropenone (DPC). V and J are TRBV10-2 and TRBJ2-7, with TRBD1 matching 9 bases. The CDR3 region has the DNA TGCGCCAGCAGCCCCGGGACAGGGTATGGGCAGTACTTC. Translated: CASSPGTGYGQYF.